This passage covers 7 T cell receptor beta chains from one sample sequenced in a study of OX40 agonist ivuxolimab in advanced cancers. Preparation of the library involved the immunoSEQ multiplex PCR assay. Held by TCRdb, this immuneACCESS table contains in-frame sequences only and omits some clones. Under half of the omission traces to an unresolved V gene where checked; the cause of the rest is unknown. The sample yields roughly 71,000 clones; roughly 84% were counted once. The top ten hold under 2% of the sample. The sample was CD4+ or CD8+ T cells sorted from blood, taken in a trial of the OX40 agonist ivuxolimab. The receptors were sampled from an adult with an advanced solid tumor such as melanoma, head and neck, liver or kidney cancer.

The chain couples TRBV5-3 to TRBJ2-2; D may correspond to TRBD1 or TRBD2 (6 bases each). TRBV5-3 counts as an open reading frame of uncertain function. The CDR3 contains 15 residues. V gave up 6 bases and J gave up 5 bases, with 17 bases separating them. The CDR3 DNA reads TGTGCCAGAACAGGTCCGGGGGCGGGGACCGGGGAGCTGTTTTTT. Its protein is CARTGPGAGTGELFF.

This clone has only a few counts. The rearrangement links TRBV19 to TRBJ2-7; 8 bases agree with TRBD1. CDR1 and CDR2 (germline): LNHDA, SQIVND (reference sequence). The length of the CDR3 is 14 residues. V was pared by 5 bases and J by 4 bases, with 7 bases of the junction left unmatched. The CDR3 loop reads CASSSAGGGYEQYF. The CDR3, as DNA: TGTGCCAGTAGTTCCGCAGGGGGCGGGTACGAGCAGTACTTC.

This sequence joins TRBV15 and TRBJ2-1, with D possibly being TRBD2 (7 bases). The length of the CDR3 is 14 residues. V was shortened by 4 bases and J by 7 bases, with 14 bases between the two germline ends. CDR1 and CDR2 (germline): LNHNV, YYDKDF (reference sequence). CDR3 region: CATSTRGRGNEQFF. The CDR3 coding sequence is TGTGCCACCAGCACCCGGGGGAGGGGGAATGAGCAGTTCTTC.

The V gene is TRBV11-2, the J gene TRBJ1-4; D is undetermined. The CDR3 totals 14 residues. Germline assignment: CDR1 SGHAT and CDR2 FQNNGV. V was pared by 2 bases and J by 7 bases, with 11 bases between. In DNA, the CDR3 is TGTGCCAGCAGCTTACACGGTGGGGTTGAAAAACTGTTTTTT. Encoded protein: CASSLHGGVEKLFF.

V usage is TRBV6-5 and J usage is TRBJ1-3; TRBD1 might be the D (5 bases). From germline, CDR1 is MNHEY and CDR2 SVGAGI. The CDR3 spans 14 residues. Trimming cost V 4 bases and J 4 bases, with 11 bases left between them. DNA for the CDR3: TGTGCCAGCAGTTCGAGGCAGGGAGGAAACACCATATATTTT. As protein: CASSSRQGGNTIYF.

This clone was detected only once. V gene TRBV30 combines with J gene TRBJ2-7, with 7 bases identical to TRBD2. V lost 6 bases and J lost 2; bases outside the gene matches: 13. The CDR3 contains 15 residues. Germline V gene sequence: CDR1 GTSNPN, CDR2 SVGIG (reference sequence). The DNA of the CDR3 is TGTGCCTGCCCTGCAAGCGGGGCCTACCCCTACGAGCAGTACTTC. It specifies CACPASGAYPYEQYF.

This sequence joins TRBV9 and TRBJ2-2, with D unresolved. Germline CDR1 and CDR2: SGDLS and YYNGEE. V lost 0 bases and J 8 bases, leaving 8 bases between the germline ends. The CDR3 is 13 residues long. CDR3 residues: CASSVEPHGELFF. As DNA, the CDR3 is TGTGCCAGCAGCGTAGAACCCCATGGGGAGCTGTTTTTT.